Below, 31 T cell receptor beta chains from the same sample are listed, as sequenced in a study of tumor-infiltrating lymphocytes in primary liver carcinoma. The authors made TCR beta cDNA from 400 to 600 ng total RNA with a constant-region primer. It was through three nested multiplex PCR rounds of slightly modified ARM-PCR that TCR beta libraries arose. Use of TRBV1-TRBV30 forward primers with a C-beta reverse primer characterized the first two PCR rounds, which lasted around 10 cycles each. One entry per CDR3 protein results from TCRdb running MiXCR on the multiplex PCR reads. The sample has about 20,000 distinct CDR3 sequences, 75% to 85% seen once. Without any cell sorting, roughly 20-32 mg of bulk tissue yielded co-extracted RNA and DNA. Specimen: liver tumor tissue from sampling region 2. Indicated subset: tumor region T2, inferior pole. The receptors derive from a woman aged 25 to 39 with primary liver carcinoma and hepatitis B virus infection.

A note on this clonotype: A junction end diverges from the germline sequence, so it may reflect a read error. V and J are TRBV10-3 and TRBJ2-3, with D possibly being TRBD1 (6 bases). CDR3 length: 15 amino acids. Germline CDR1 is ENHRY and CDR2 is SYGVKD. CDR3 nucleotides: TGTGCCATCAGTGAACCCGGGTCAGGGGCCGATATGCAGTACTTT. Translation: CAISEPGSGADMQYF.

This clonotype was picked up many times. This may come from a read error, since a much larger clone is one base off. The CDR3 loop reads CASSPEGNAEAFF. CDR3 sequence (DNA): TGCGCCAGCAGCCCCGAGGGGAACGCTGAAGCTTTCTTT. The chain employs TRBV5-1 and TRBJ1-1; D possibly corresponds to TRBD1 (5 bases). Germline lookup yields CDR1 SGHRS and CDR2 YFSETQ. This CDR3 spans 13 amino acids.

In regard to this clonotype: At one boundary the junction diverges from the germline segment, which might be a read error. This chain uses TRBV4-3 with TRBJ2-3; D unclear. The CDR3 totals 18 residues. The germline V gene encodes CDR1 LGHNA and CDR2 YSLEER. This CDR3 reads CASSQSVWLGDPDGTHYF. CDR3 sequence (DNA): TGCGCCAGCAGCCAGTCGGTCTGGTTGGGTGATCCCGATGGTACGCACTATTTT.

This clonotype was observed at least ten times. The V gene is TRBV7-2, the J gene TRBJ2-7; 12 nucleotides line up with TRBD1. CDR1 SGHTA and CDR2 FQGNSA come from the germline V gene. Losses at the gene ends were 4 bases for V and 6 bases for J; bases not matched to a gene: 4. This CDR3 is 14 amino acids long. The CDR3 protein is CASSSRGQGAEQYF. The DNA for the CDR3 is TGTGCCAGCAGCTCCCGGGGACAGGGGGCCGAGCAGTACTTC.

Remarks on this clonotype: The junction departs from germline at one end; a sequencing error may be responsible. This chain's CDR3 is CASSQDALAGEDTQYF. Here the CDR3 DNA reads TGTGCCAGCAGCCAAGACGCGCTGGCGGGAGAAGATACCCAGTATTTT. This chain uses TRBV14 with TRBJ2-3, with 7 bases identical to TRBD2. Per germline, CDR1 SGHDN and CDR2 FVKESK. The CDR3 length is 16 residues.

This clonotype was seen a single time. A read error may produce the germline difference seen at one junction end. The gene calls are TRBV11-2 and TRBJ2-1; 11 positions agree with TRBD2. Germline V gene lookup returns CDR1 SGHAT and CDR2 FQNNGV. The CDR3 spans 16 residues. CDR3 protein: CATSTSLAGGYNEQFF. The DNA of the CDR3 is TGTGCCACCAGTACCTCTCTAGCGGGAGGATACAATGAACAGTTCTTC.

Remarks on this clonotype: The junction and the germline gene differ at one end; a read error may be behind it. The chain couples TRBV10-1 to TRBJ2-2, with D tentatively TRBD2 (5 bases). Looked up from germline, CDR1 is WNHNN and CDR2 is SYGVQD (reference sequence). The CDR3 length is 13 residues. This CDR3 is CAGSGRNTGELFF. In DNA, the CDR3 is TGCGCCGGCAGTGGACGAAACACCGGGGAACTGTTTTTT.

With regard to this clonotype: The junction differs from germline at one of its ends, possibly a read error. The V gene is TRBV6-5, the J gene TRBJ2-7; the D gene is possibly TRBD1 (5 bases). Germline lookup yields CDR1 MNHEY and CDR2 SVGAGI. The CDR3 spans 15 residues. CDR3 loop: CDSSYNDSSFYEQYF. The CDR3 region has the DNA TGTGACAGCAGTTACAATGACAGCAGCTTCTACGAGCAGTACTTC.

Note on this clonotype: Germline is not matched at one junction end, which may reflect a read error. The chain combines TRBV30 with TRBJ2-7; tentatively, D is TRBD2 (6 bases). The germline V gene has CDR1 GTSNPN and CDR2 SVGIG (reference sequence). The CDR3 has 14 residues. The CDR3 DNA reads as TGTGCCTGGATCAGGGCGGGGCCCCCTTACGAGCAGTGCTTC. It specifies CAWIRAGPPYEQCF.

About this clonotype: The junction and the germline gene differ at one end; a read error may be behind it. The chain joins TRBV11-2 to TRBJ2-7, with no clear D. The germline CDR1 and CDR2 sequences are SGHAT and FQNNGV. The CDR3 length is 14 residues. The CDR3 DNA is TGTGCCAGCATCTTAACTGACACTACCTACGAGCAGTACTTC. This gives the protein CASILTDTTYEQYF.

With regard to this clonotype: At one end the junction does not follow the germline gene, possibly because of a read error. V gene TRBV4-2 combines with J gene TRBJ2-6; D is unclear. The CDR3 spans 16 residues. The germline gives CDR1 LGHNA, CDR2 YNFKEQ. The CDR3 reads CTSNQGRIAGANVLTF. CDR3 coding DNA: TGTACCAGCAACCAAGGTAGAATCGCTGGGGCCAACGTCCTGACTTTC.

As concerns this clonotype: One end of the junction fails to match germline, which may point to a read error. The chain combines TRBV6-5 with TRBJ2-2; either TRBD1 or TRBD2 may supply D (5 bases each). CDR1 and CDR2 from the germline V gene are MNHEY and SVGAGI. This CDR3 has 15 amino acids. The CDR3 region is CASSSRTRFTGELFF. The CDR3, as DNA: TGTGCCAGCAGTTCGCGGACAAGGTTCACCGGGGAGCTGTTCTTT.

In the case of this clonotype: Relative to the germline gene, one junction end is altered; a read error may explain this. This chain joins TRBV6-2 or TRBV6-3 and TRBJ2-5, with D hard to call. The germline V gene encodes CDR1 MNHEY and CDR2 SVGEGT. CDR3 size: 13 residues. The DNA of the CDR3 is TGTGCTAGCAGTTGCTCGACTCATCTGATCCAGTACTTC. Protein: CASSCSTHLIQYF.

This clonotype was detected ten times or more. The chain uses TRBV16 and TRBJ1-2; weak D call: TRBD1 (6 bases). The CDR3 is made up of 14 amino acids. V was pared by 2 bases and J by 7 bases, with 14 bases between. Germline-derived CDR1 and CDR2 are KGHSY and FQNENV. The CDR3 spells CASSQNPRGGGYTF. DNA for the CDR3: TGTGCCAGCAGCCAAAACCCCAGGGGAGGTGGCTACACCTTC.

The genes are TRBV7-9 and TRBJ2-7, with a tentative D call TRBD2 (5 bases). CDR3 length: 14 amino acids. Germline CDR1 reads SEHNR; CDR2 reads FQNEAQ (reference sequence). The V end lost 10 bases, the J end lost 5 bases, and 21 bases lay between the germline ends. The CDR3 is CANCLALTGNEQYF. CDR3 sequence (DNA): TGTGCCAACTGCTTAGCGCTGACGGGGAACGAGCAGTACTTC.

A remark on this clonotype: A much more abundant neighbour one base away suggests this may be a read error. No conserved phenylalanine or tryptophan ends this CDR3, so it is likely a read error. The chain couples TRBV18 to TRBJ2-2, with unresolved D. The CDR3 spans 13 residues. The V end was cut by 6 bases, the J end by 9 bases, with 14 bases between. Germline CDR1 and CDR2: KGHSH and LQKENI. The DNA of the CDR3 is TGTGCCAGCTCCCCCAGTCCGACCCGGGAGCTGTTTTAT. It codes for CASSPSPTRELFY.

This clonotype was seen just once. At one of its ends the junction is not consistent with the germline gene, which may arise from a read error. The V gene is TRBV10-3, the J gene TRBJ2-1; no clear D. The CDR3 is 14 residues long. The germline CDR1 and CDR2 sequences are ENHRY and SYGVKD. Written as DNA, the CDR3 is TGTGCCATCAGTCACACGGCGACCTGGGATGAGCAATTCTTC. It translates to CAISHTATWDEQFF.

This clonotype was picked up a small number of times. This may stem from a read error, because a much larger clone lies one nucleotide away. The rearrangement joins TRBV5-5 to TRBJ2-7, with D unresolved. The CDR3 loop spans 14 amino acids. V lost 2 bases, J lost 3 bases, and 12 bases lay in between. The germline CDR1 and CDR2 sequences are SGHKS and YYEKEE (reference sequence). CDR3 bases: TGTGCCAGCAGCTTCGAACATACTATCTACGAGCAGTACTTC. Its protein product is CASSFEHTIYEQYF.

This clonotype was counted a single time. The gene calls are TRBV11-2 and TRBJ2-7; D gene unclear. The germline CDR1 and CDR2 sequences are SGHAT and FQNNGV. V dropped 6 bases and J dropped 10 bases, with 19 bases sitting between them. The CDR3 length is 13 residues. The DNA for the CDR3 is TGTGCCAGCAGTTTAAGCGTTTCCACCGATCAGTACTTC. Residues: CASSLSVSTDQYF.

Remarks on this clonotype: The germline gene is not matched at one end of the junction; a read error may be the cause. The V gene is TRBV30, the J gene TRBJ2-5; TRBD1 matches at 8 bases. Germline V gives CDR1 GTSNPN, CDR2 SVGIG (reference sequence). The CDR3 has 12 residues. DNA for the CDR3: TGTGCCTGGAGCTCGGGACAGGAGACCCAGTGCTTC. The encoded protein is CAWSSGQETQCF.

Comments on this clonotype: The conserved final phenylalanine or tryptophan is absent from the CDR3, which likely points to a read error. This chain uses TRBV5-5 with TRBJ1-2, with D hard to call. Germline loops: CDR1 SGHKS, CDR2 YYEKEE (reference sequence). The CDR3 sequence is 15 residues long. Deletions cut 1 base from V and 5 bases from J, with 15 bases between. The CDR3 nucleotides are TGTGCCAGCAGCTTGATGTCCGGCCCCGGATATGGCTACACCTTA. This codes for CASSLMSGPGYGYTL.

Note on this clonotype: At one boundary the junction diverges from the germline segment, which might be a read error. The CDR3 loop reads CASSLSGTSRLEQFF. CDR3 sequence (DNA): TGTGCTAGCAGCCTGTCCGGGACTAGCAGACTTGAACAGTTCTTC. The V gene is TRBV12-3 or TRBV12-4, the J gene TRBJ2-1, with 9 bases that match TRBD2. This CDR3 comprises 15 residues.

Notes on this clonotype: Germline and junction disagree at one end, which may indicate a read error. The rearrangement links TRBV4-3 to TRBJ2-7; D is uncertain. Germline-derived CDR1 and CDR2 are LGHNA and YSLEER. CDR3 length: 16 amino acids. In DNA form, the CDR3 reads TGCGCCAGTAGCCAAGATATACACAGCCTCCCCTACGAGGAGTACTTC. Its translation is CASSQDIHSLPYEEYF.

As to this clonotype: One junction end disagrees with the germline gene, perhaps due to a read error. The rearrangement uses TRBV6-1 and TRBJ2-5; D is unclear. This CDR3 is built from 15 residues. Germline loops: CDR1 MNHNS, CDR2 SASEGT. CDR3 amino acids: CTSSWIGAIQETQCF. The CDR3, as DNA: TGTACCAGCAGCTGGATAGGAGCTATACAAGAGACCCAGTGCTTC.

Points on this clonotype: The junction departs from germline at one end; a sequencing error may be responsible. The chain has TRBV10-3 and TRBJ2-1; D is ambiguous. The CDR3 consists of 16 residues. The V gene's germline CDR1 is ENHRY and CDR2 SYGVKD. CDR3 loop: CDISESMSRFYNEQFF. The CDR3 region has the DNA TGTGACATCAGTGAGTCGATGAGCAGATTCTACAATGAGCAGTTCTTC.

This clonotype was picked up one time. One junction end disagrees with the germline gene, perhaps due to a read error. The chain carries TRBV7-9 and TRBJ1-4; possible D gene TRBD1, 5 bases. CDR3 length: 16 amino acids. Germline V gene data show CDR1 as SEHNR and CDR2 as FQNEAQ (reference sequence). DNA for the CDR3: TGTGTCAGCAGCTCCCGGACAAGGCTTGCCGATGAAAAACTGTTTTTT. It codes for CVSSSRTRLADEKLFF.

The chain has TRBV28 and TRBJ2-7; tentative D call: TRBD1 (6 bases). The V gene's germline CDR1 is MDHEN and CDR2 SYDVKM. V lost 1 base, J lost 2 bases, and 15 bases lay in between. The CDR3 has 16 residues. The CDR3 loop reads CASSLSTSGQPYEQYF. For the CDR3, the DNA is TGTGCCAGCAGTTTATCGACCAGTGGACAGCCCTACGAGCAGTACTTC.

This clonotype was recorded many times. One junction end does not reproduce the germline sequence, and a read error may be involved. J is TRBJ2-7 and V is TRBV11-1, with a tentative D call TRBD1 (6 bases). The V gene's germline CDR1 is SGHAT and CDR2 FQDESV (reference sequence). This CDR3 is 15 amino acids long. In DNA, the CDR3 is TGTGCCAGCAGCTTCGACGGACAGTTCTCCTACGAGCAATACTTC. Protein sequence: CASSFDGQFSYEQYF. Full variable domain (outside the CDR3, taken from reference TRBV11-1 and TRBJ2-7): EAEVAQSPRYKITEKSQAVAFWCDPISGHATLYWYRQILGQGPELLVQFQDESVVDDSQLPKDRFSAERLKGVDSTLKIQPAELGDSAMYLCASSFDGQFSYEQYFGPGTRLTVT.

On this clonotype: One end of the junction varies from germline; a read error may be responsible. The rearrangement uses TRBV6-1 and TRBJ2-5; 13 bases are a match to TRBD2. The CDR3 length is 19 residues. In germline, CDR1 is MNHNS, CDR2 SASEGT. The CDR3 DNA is TGTGGCAGCAGTGAAGCTCAGCCGGGACTAGCGGGAATTGTTGAGACTCAGTACTTC. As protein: CGSSEAQPGLAGIVETQYF.

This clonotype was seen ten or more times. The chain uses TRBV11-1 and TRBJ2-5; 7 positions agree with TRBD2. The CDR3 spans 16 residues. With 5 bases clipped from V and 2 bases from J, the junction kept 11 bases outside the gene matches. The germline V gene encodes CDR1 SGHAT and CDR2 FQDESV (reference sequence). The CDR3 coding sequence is TGTGCCAGCAGCGGGGCGCTGCTAGCGGCACAAGAGACCCAGTACTTC. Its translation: CASSGALLAAQETQYF.

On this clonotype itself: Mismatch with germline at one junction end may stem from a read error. CDR3 in amino acids: CACSQDFPWSYEQYF. CDR3 nucleotides: TGCGCCTGCAGTCAAGATTTTCCATGGTCCTACGAGCAGTACTTC. The chain carries TRBV4-3 and TRBJ2-7; no reliable D call. The CDR3 consists of 15 residues. CDR1 LGHNA and CDR2 YSLEER come from the germline V gene.